A single sample gave rise to the 16 T cell receptor beta chains below, sequenced in a study of cytomegalovirus exposure and HLA in healthy donors. With 60 Vbeta and 13 Jbeta primers, the PCR was carried out. Sequenced by immunoSEQ multiplex PCR; TCRdb stores in-frame clones only, minus some. The table has about 120,000 clones, about four fifths seen once; the top ten hold 3.5% to 5%. The specimen was PBMCs. These receptors all stem from a man aged 25-40 years in good health and CMV-seropositive.

CDR3 in DNA: TGCGCCAGCAGGGGTTTAGCGGGGGGATTGAACGAGCAGTACTTC. Its translation: CASRGLAGGLNEQYF. This sequence joins TRBV5-1 and TRBJ2-5, with 10 bases lining up with TRBD2. The DNA end is more similar to TRBJ2-7, so the J call may be wrong. Germline lookup yields CDR1 SGHRS and CDR2 YFSETQ. This CDR3 contains 15 residues.

The CDR3 region has the DNA TGCGCCAGCAGCTTCAGGACGGAGGCTCTATACGAGCAGTACTTC. It translates to CASSFRTEALYEQYF. This chain connects TRBV5-1 to TRBJ2-7, with D perhaps matching TRBD2 (5 bases). From germline, CDR1 is SGHRS and CDR2 YFSETQ. The CDR3 spans 15 residues. V lost 2 bases, J lost 4 bases, and 16 bases lay in between.

In this sample, this clone turned up once. This rearrangement joins TRBV5-4 to TRBJ1-5; D unresolved. The CDR3 covers 15 residues. Germline CDR1 and CDR2: SGHNT and YYREEE (reference sequence). Trimming removed 1 base from V and 7 bases from J, with 15 bases in between. Here the CDR3 reads CASSLNPEPGQPQHF. DNA of the CDR3: TGTGCCAGCAGCTTGAATCCTGAACCGGGGCAGCCCCAGCATTTT.

The CDR3, as DNA: TGTGCCAGCAGTTACGACAGGGTAGGAGGCTATGGCTACACCTTC. Translated: CASSYDRVGGYGYTF. This chain uses TRBV6-5 with TRBJ1-2; 7 bases line up with TRBD1. Germline loops: CDR1 MNHEY, CDR2 SVGAGI. Germline trimming cut 2 bases from V and 4 bases from J; bases unmatched to any gene: 7. The CDR3 is made up of 15 amino acids.

A remark on this clone: Its ends do not fully match the called genes, so a read error is possible. J is TRBJ2-1 and V is TRBV7-9; 8 nucleotides agree with TRBD2. The CDR3 covers 16 residues. CDR1 is SEHNR, CDR2 FQNEAQ, per germline (reference sequence). The CDR3 nucleotides are TGTTCCAGCAGCTTCGGGGGGGGGCGCTCCGGCAATGAGCAGTTCTTC. This gives the protein CSSSFGGGRSGNEQFF.

This clone was detected only once. This rearrangement joins TRBV28 to TRBJ2-5; 8 nucleotides agree with TRBD1. The J call may be mistaken, given a closer DNA end match to TRBJ2-7. Germline V gene data show CDR1 as MDHEN and CDR2 as SYDVKM. CDR3 length: 15 amino acids. CDR3 region: CASTLSGTGPYEQYF. CDR3 in DNA: TGTGCCAGCACCCTTTCCGGGACAGGACCCTACGAGCAGTACTTC.

The rearrangement uses TRBV11-2 and TRBJ1-1; perhaps TRBD1 as D (6 bases). V was pared by 3 bases and J by 7 bases, with 12 bases between. This CDR3 has 13 residues. CDR1 is SGHAT and CDR2 is FQNNGV in the germline V gene. CDR3 residues: CASSFRGTFEAFF. The CDR3 bases are TGTGCCAGCAGCTTCAGGGGTACCTTTGAAGCTTTCTTT.

The chain's CDR3 is CASSTAGVLPEKLFF. CDR3 sequence (DNA): TGTGCCAGCAGCACCGCAGGGGTCTTACCTGAAAAACTGTTTTTT. The chain couples TRBV9 to TRBJ1-4; weak D call: TRBD1 (6 bases). V lost 4 bases to trimming and J lost 7 bases, with 17 bases between them. The CDR3 sequence is 15 residues long. Germline loops: CDR1 SGDLS, CDR2 YYNGEE.

The chain uses TRBV5-4 and TRBJ2-5, with D uncertain. CDR3 length equals 15 residues. Deletions cut 4 bases from V and 0 bases from J, with 13 bases between. The germline gives CDR1 SGHNT, CDR2 YYREEE (reference sequence). CDR3 sequence: CASSPVAAYQETQYF. Here the CDR3 DNA reads TGTGCCAGCAGCCCCGTGGCAGCGTACCAAGAGACCCAGTACTTC.

This chain connects TRBV19 to TRBJ2-1; D uncertain. The V end lost 4 bases, the J end lost 8 bases, and 21 bases lay between the germline ends. From germline, CDR1 is LNHDA and CDR2 SQIVND (reference sequence). There are 16 residues in the CDR3. CDR3 in DNA: TGTGCCAGTAGTACCTTTCTAGTATCCCCCCTGGATGAGCAGTTCTTC. It yields the protein CASSTFLVSPLDEQFF.

The chain employs TRBV11-1 and TRBJ2-5, with 7 bases matching TRBD1. The last part of the DNA fits TRBJ2-7 better; the J call may be wrong. Germline V CDR1 and CDR2: SGHAT, FQDESV (reference sequence). This CDR3 has 13 residues. CDR3 nucleotides: TGTGCCAGCAGCTGGGACAGAGCCTACGAGCAGTACTTC. Protein: CASSWDRAYEQYF.

This chain uses TRBV28 with TRBJ2-5; 9 bases line up with TRBD2. Trimming took 6 bases from V and 2 from J; bases not matched to a gene: 10. CDR3 length equals 16 residues. Germline lookup yields CDR1 MDHEN and CDR2 SYDVKM. The CDR3 spells CASRLAGEGLQETQYF. The CDR3 DNA is TGTGCCAGCAGGTTAGCGGGAGAGGGTCTACAAGAGACCCAGTACTTC.

The chain employs TRBV5-1 and TRBJ1-1; 9 nucleotides agree with TRBD1. After removal of 4 bases from V and 11 bases from J, the junction contained 12 bases not matched to a gene. The CDR3 runs 14 residues. Germline CDR1 SGHRS, CDR2 YFSETQ. The CDR3 protein is CASSPTGGLSKAFF. DNA for the CDR3: TGCGCCAGCAGCCCGACAGGGGGTCTTAGTAAGGCTTTCTTT.

The V and J genes are TRBV5-1 and TRBJ1-4; tentative D call: TRBD1 (5 bases). The V gene lost 0 bases and the J gene lost 7 bases, with 13 bases spanning the gap. Germline CDR1 SGHRS, CDR2 YFSETQ. This CDR3 is built from 15 residues. The CDR3, as DNA: TGCGCCAGCAGCTTGGTGGGGGGGGGAAGTGAAAAACTGTTTTTT. This encodes CASSLVGGGSEKLFF. The full variable domain, rest sourced from reference TRBV5-1 and TRBJ1-4, is KAGVTQTPRYLIKTRGQQVTLSCSPISGHRSVSWYQQTPGQGLQFLFEYFSETQRNKGNFPGRFSGRQFSNSRSEMNVSTLELGDSALYLCASSLVGGGSEKLFFGSGTQLSVL.

V and J are TRBV18 and TRBJ1-2; 7 bases are shared with TRBD1. J lost 8 bases, V lost 3 bases, and 15 bases had no gene match. This CDR3 spans 16 amino acids. Germline V gene sequence: CDR1 KGHSH, CDR2 LQKENI. The CDR3 protein is CASSPDREVFRRGYTF. The DNA for the CDR3 is TGTGCCAGCTCACCTGACAGGGAGGTTTTCCGGAGGGGCTACACCTTC.

This clone was counted once. V is TRBV18 and J is TRBJ1-3, with D tentatively TRBD1 (5 bases). V dropped 2 bases and J dropped 2 bases, with 16 bases sitting between them. Per the germline V gene, CDR1 is KGHSH and CDR2 is LQKENI. The CDR3 is 17 amino acids. The CDR3 bases are TGTGCCAGCTCACCAACCTCGTTGGGGCCGGCTGGAAACACCATATATTTT. As protein: CASSPTSLGPAGNTIYF. Full variable domain (outside the CDR3, taken from reference TRBV18 and TRBJ1-3): NAGVMQNPRHLVRRRGQEARLRCSPMKGHSHVYWYRQLPEEGLKFMVYLQKENIIDESGMPKERFSAEFPKEGPSILRIQQVVRGDSAAYFCASSPTSLGPAGNTIYFGEGSWLTVV.